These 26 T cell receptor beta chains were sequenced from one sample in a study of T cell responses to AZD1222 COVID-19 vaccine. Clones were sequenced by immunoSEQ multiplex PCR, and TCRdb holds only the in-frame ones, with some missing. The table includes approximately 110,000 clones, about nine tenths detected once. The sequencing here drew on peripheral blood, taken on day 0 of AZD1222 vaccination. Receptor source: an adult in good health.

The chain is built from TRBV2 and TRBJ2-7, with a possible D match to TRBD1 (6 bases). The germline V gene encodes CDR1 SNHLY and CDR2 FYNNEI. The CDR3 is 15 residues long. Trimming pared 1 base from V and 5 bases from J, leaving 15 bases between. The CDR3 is CASSEGTGGEDEQYF. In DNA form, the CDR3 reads TGTGCCAGCAGTGAAGGCACTGGGGGCGAGGACGAGCAGTACTTC.

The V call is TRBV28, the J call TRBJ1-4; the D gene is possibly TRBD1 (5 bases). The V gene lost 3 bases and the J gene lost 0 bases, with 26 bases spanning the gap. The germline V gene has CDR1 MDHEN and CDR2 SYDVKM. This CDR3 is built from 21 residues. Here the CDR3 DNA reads TGTGCCAGCAGTTTTGGGGCGTTCTTAGGGAGGGCCTCAACAACTAATGAAAAACTGTTTTTT. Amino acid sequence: CASSFGAFLGRASTTNEKLFF.

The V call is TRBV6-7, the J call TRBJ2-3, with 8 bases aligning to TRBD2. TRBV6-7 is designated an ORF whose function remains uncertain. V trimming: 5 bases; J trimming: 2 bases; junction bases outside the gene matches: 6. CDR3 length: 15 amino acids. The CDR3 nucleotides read TGTGCCAGCAGTCTTAGCGGGGCAAACACAGATACGCAGTATTTT. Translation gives CASSLSGANTDTQYF.

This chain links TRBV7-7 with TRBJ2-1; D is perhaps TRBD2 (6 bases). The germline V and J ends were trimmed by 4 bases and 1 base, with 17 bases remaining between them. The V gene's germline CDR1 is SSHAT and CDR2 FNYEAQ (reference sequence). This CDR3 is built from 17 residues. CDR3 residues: CASSSDGTPGSYNEQFF. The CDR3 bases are TGTGCCAGCAGCTCCGACGGGACTCCCGGATCCTACAATGAGCAGTTCTTC.

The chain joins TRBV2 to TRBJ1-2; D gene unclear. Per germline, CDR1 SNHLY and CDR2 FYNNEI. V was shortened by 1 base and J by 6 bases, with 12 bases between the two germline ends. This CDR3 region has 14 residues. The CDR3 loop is CASSEEAGMDGYTF. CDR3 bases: TGTGCCAGCAGTGAAGAGGCAGGAATGGATGGCTACACCTTC.

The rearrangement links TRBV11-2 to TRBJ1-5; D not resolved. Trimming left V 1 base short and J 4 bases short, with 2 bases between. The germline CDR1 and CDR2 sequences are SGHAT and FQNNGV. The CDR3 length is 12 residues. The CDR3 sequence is CASSLVNQPQHF. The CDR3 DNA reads TGTGCCAGCAGCTTAGTAAATCAGCCCCAGCATTTT.

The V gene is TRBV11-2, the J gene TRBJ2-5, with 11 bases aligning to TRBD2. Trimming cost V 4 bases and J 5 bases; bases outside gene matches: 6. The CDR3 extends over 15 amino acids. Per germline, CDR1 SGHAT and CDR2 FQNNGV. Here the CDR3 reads CASSSIAGGQETQYF. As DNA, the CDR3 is TGTGCCAGCAGCTCCATAGCGGGGGGGCAGGAGACCCAGTACTTC.

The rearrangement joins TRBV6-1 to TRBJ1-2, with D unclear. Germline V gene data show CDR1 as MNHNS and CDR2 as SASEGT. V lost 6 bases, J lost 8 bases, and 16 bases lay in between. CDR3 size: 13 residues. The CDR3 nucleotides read TGTGCCAGCAGACCGACGGATCCTGGAGGCTACACCTTC. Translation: CASRPTDPGGYTF.

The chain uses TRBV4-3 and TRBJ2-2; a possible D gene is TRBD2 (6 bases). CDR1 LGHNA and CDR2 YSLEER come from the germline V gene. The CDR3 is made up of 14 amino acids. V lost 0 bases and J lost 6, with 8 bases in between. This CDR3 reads CASSQDKRAGELFF. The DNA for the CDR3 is TGCGCCAGCAGCCAAGATAAGCGGGCCGGGGAGCTGTTTTTT.

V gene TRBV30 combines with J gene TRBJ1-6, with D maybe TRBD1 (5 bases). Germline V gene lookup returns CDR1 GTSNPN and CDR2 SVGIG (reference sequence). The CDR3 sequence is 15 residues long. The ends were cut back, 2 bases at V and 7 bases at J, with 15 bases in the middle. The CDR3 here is CAWSTLDSNNSPLHF. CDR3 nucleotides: TGTGCCTGGAGTACACTCGACAGCAACAATTCACCCCTCCACTTT.

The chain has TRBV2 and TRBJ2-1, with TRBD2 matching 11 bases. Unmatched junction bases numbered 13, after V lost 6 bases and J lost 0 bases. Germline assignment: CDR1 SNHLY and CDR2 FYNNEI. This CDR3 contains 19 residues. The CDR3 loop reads CASRVLAGASSSSYNEQFF. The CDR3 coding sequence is TGTGCCAGCAGAGTACTAGCGGGGGCTTCTAGCAGCTCCTACAATGAGCAGTTCTTC.

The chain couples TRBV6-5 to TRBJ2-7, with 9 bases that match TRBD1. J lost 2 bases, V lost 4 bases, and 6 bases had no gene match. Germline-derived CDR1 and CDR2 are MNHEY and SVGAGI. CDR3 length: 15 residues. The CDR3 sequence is CASSSGTGNTYEQYF. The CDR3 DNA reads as TGTGCCAGCAGTTCCGGGACAGGGAATACCTACGAGCAGTACTTC.

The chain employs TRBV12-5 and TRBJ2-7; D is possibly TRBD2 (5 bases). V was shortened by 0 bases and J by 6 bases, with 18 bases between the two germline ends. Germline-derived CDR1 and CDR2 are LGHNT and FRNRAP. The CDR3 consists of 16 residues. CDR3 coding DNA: TGTGCTAGTGGTTTGGTACTAAGCCAGGTCGGGGTCGAGCAGTACTTC. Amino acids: CASGLVLSQVGVEQYF.

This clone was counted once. CDR3: CASTRDREGNSPLHF. CDR3 nucleotide sequence: TGTGCCAGCACTAGGGACAGGGAAGGGAATTCACCCCTCCACTTT. The chain couples TRBV2 to TRBJ1-6, with TRBD1 identical over 9 bases. Germline CDR1 reads SNHLY; CDR2 reads FYNNEI. The J segment lost 7 bases and the V segment lost 7 bases, leaving 8 bases of the junction unmatched. CDR3 size: 15 residues.

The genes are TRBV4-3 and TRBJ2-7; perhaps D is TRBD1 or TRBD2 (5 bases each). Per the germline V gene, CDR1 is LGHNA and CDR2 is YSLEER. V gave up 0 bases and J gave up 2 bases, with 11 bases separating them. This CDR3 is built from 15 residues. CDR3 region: CASSQETQGPYEQYF. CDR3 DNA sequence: TGCGCCAGCAGCCAAGAGACTCAGGGACCCTACGAGCAGTACTTC.

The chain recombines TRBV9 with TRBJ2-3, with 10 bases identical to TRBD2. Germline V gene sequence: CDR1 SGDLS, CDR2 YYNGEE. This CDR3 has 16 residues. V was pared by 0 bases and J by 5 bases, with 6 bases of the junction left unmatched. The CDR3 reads CASSVGVAGGRDTQYF. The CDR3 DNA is TGTGCCAGCAGCGTAGGAGTAGCGGGGGGCAGAGATACGCAGTATTTT.

CDR3 sequence (DNA): TGTGCCAGCAGCTTTCCCCGGACTAGCGGGGTGCCGTGCCAAGAGACCCAGTACTTC. Its protein is CASSFPRTSGVPCQETQYF. The J gene is TRBJ2-5, the V gene TRBV7-9; 12 bases line up with TRBD2. Germline V gene lookup returns CDR1 SEHNR and CDR2 FQNEAQ (reference sequence). This CDR3 has 19 residues. V gave up 3 bases and J gave up 1 base; unmatched junction bases: 12.

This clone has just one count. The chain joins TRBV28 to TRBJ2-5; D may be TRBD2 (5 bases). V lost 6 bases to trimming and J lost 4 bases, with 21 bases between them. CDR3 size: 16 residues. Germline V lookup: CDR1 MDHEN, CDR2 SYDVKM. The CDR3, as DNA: TGTGCCAGCAGGTATCACGGGAACCTCCGACGAGAGACCCAGTACTTC. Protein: CASRYHGNLRRETQYF.

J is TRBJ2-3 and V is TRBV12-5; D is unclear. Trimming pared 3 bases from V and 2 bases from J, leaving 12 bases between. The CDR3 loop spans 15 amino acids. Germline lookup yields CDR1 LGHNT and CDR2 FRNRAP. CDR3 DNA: TGTGCTAGTGGTTTAGACACAAGGTTCACAGATACGCAGTATTTT. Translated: CASGLDTRFTDTQYF.

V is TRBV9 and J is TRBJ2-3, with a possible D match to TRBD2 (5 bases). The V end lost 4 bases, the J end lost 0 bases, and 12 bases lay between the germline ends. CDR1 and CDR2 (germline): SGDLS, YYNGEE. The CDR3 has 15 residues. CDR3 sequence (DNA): TGTGCCAGCAGCCTCTCTAGCCGGAGCACAGATACGCAGTATTTT. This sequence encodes CASSLSSRSTDTQYF.

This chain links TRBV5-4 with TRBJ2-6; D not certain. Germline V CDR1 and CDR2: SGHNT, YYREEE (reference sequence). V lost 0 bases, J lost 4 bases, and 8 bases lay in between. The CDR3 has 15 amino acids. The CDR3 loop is CASSLDATGANVLTF. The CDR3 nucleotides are TGTGCCAGCAGCTTGGATGCAACGGGGGCCAACGTCCTGACTTTC.

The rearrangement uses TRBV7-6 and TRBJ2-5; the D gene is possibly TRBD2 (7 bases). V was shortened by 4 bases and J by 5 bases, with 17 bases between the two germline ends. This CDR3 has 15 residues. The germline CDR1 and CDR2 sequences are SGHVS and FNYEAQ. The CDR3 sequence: CASSSQGRGGETQYF. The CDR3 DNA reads TGTGCCAGCAGCTCACAGGGACGGGGAGGGGAGACCCAGTACTTC. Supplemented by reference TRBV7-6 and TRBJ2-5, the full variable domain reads GAGVSQSPRYKVTKRGQDVALRCDPISGHVSLYWYRQALGQGPEFLTYFNYEAQQDKSGLPNDRFSAERPEGSISTLTIQRTEQRDSAMYRCASSSQGRGGETQYFGPGTRLLVL.

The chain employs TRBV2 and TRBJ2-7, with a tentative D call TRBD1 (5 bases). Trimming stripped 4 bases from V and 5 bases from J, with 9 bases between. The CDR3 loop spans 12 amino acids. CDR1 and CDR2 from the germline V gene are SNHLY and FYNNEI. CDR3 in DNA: TGTGCCAGCAGTGCTGACAGCCACGAGCAGTACTTC. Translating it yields CASSADSHEQYF.

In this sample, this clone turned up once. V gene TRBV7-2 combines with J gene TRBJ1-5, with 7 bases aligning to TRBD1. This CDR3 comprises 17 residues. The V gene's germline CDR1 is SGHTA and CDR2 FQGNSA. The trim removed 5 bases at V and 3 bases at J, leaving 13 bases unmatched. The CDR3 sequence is CASSRVSGQTYNQPQHF. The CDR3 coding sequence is TGTGCCAGCAGCCGCGTGTCGGGACAGACGTACAATCAGCCCCAGCATTTT.

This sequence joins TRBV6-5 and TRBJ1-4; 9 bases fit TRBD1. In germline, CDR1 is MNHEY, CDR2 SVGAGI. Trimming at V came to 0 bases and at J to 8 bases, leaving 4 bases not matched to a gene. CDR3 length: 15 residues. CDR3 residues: CASSYSSGTGEKLFF. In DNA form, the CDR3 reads TGTGCCAGCAGTTACTCGAGCGGGACAGGGGAAAAACTGTTTTTT.

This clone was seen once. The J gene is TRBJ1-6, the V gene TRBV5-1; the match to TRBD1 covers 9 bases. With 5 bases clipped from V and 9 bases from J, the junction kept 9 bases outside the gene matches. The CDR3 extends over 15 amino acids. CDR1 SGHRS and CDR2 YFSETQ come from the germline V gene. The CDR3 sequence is CASSMGTGSGSPLHF. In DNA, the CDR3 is TGCGCCAGCAGTATGGGGACAGGGTCAGGTTCACCCCTCCACTTT. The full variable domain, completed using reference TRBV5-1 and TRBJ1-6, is KAGVTQTPRYLIKTRGQQVTLSCSPISGHRSVSWYQQTPGQGLQFLFEYFSETQRNKGNFPGRFSGRQFSNSRSEMNVSTLELGDSALYLCASSMGTGSGSPLHFGNGTRLTVT.